A single sample gave rise to the 10 T cell receptor beta chains below, sequenced in a study of T cells after posttransplantation cyclophosphamide. Assay: immunoSEQ multiplex PCR; the TCRdb copy retains only in-frame clones and omits some. This table has tens of thousands of clones, just over 85% appearing once. Sequencing used PBMCs. All receptors derive from a man younger than 40 with a blood cancer, CMV-positive, and with a related stem cell donor.

By sample share, this clone is medium-sized. The J gene is TRBJ2-7, the V gene TRBV13, with TRBD2 as a possible D gene (6 bases). Germline CDR1 and CDR2: PRHDT and FYEKMQ (reference sequence). CDR3 length: 14 residues. V was clipped by 1 base and J by 0 bases, with 7 bases between them. The CDR3 region has the DNA TGTGCCAGCAGCTTAGCGGGAGACTCCTACGAGCAGTACTTC. Its translation: CASSLAGDSYEQYF.

The chain has TRBV30 and TRBJ2-3; 9 bases are a match to TRBD2. This CDR3 has 15 amino acids. V trimming: 3 bases; J trimming: 4 bases; junction bases outside the gene matches: 8. Germline V CDR1 and CDR2: GTSNPN, SVGIG (reference sequence). CDR3 protein: CAWSPGGGRADTQYF. The CDR3 bases are TGTGCCTGGAGCCCCGGTGGCGGGAGGGCAGATACGCAGTATTTT.

The gene calls are TRBV6-1 and TRBJ2-7; D is unresolved. Germline CDR1 reads MNHNS; CDR2 reads SASEGT. The CDR3 extends over 13 amino acids. Trimming stripped 4 bases from V and 6 bases from J, with 13 bases between. DNA of the CDR3: TGTGCCAGCAGTGCCTACGAACCGAGCGAGCAGTACTTC. This codes for CASSAYEPSEQYF.

The chain links TRBV2 to TRBJ2-5, with 7 positions matching TRBD2. With V trimmed by 3 bases and J by 9 bases, 7 bases remained unmatched. This CDR3 has 13 residues. Germline loops: CDR1 SNHLY, CDR2 FYNNEI. DNA for the CDR3: TGTGCCAGCAGTGACTGGGGGGGGAGGGCCCAGTACTTC. As protein: CASSDWGGRAQYF. Full variable domain (remainder filled in from reference TRBV2 and TRBJ2-5): EPEVTQTPSHQVTQMGQEVILRCVPISNHLYFYWYRQILGQKVEFLVSFYNNEISEKSEIFDDQFSVERPDGSNFTLKIRSTKLEDSAMYFCASSDWGGRAQYFGPGTRLLVL.

V gene TRBV2 combines with J gene TRBJ2-1; 10 nucleotides align to TRBD2. This CDR3 region has 14 residues. Germline loops: CDR1 SNHLY, CDR2 FYNNEI. V was pared by 4 bases and J by 10 bases, with 7 bases of the junction left unmatched. The CDR3 reads CASSGQTSGWEQFF. The CDR3 nucleotides read TGTGCCAGCAGTGGGCAGACTAGCGGGTGGGAGCAGTTCTTC.

The genes are TRBV15 and TRBJ2-7, with 7 bases identical to TRBD2. Germline CDR1 is LNHNV and CDR2 is YYDKDF (reference sequence). V lost 0 bases and J lost 2; bases outside the gene matches: 4. The CDR3 runs 15 residues. The CDR3 sequence: CATSRELAGTYEQYF. The CDR3 DNA follows: TGTGCCACCAGCAGAGAGTTAGCGGGCACCTACGAGCAGTACTTC.

The genes are TRBV4-2 and TRBJ2-2, with 7 bases lining up with TRBD2. Germline CDR1 is LGHNA and CDR2 is YNFKEQ. V shed 0 bases and J 9 bases; nucleotides not matched to a gene: 10. This CDR3 is built from 16 residues. Written as DNA, the CDR3 is TGTGCCAGCAGCCAAGATCAGTTGGGAGGGAATCGGGAGCTGTTTTTT. It specifies CASSQDQLGGNRELFF.

The chain combines TRBV11-2 with TRBJ2-7; 8 bases fit TRBD1. CDR1 and CDR2 from the germline V gene are SGHAT and FQNNGV. The CDR3 loop spans 14 amino acids. V gave up 1 base and J gave up 6 bases; unmatched junction bases: 5. The CDR3, as DNA: TGTGCCAGCAGCTTAGGGACAGGGATTCTCGAGCAGTACTTC. It is translated as CASSLGTGILEQYF. Drawing the rest from reference TRBV11-2 and TRBJ2-7, the complete variable domain is EAGVAQSPRYKIIEKRQSVAFWCNPISGHATLYWYQQILGQGPKLLIQFQNNGVVDDSQLPKDRFSAERLKGVDSTLKIQPAKLEDSAVYLCASSLGTGILEQYFGPGTRLTVT.

This clone was seen just once. The chain uses TRBV7-2 and TRBJ2-1; TRBD2 aligns across 13 bases. CDR3 length equals 19 residues. Germline V gene sequence: CDR1 SGHTA, CDR2 FQGNSA. Losses at the gene ends were 2 bases for V and 0 bases for J; bases not matched to a gene: 7. The CDR3 bases are TGTGCCAGCAGCTTAAGCGGGACTAGCGGGGTGAGCTCCTACAATGAGCAGTTCTTC. This encodes CASSLSGTSGVSSYNEQFF.

This chain links TRBV28 with TRBJ2-7, with a weak D call TRBD2 (5 bases). The germline CDR1 and CDR2 sequences are MDHEN and SYDVKM. V was cut by 2 bases and J by 4 bases, with 12 bases left in between. The CDR3 sequence is 14 residues long. CDR3 region: CASSLPGPGYEQYF. In DNA, the CDR3 is TGTGCCAGCAGTTTACCCGGACCGGGGTACGAGCAGTACTTC.